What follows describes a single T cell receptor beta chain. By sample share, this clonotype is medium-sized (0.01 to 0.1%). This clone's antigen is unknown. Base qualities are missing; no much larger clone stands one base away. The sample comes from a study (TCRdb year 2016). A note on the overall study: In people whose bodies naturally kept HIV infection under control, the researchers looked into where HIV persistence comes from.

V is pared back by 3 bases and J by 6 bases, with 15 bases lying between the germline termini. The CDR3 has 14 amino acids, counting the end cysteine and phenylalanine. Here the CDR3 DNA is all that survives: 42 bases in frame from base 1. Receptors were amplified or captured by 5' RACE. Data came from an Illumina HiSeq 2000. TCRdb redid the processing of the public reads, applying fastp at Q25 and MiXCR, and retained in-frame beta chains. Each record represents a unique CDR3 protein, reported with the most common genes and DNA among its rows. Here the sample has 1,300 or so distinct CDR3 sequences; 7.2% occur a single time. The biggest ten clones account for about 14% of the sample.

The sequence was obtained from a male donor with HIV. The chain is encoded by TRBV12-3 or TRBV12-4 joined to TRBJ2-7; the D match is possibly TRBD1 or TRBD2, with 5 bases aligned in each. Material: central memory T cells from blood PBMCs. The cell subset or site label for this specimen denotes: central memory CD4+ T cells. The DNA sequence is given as TGTGCCAGCAGTTTTGAGGCCCGGGGCGCCGAGCAGTACTTC. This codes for CASSFEARGAEQYF.